The T cell receptor (beta chain) under discussion was sequenced for a study of blood T cell repertoires in COVID-19. Study as a whole: In each case, the material was cDNA or gDNA derived from T cells, B-cell-depleted T cells, or PBMCs.

Study processing details: It was from reference gene primer amplification that nucleated cell counts were estimated. The table came from immunoSEQ multiplex PCR; TCRdb's copy has only in-frame clones and leaves some out. Clonal size and the V and J genes are those of that table, whereas D and trimming came from the DNA. The sample includes about 220,000 clones, under 90% of them seen just once. In this sample, this clone turned up a few times. The ends lost 2 bases at V and 8 bases at J; junction bases unmatched: 3. Germline V lookup: CDR1 LGHNT, CDR2 FRNRAP. This CDR3 is built from 13 residues. The material sequenced was peripheral blood. The V gene is TRBV12-5, the J gene TRBJ2-7, with 10 positions matching TRBD2. The TCR sequence derives from a woman aged 80 or over with acute or convalescent COVID-19. The CDR3 bases are TGTGCTAGTGGTTTGACTAGCGGGACCCAGCAGTACTTC. Its translation: CASGLTSGTQQYF.